The entry that follows covers one TCR beta chain sequence. Its antigen is currently not known. Base qualities are not provided; no much larger clone lies one nucleotide away. Genomic DNA was extracted from sorted cells for sequencing of the TCRbeta CDR3 region. The immunoSEQ Assay was used to sequence the TCRbeta CDR3 regions. Here the immuneACCESS table is served through TCRdb, limited to in-frame sequences with V and J called. Missing clones are a known gap in these copies; in checked studies unresolved V genes cover under half, and the rest lacks a known reason. The sample contains about 84,000 clones, 85% to 95% of them found a single time. The ten largest make up 9.5% to 12% of the sample. The data stem from a study of OX40 agonist ivuxolimab in advanced cancers. For the study in its entirety: Ivuxolimab was an agonistic, fully human IgG2 monoclonal antibody directed against OX40 (CD134), a costimulatory receptor. Intravenous ivuxolimab was administered to patients every 2 weeks at six dose levels: 0.01, 0.1, 0.3, 1.5, 3 and 10 mg/kg. Among the approximately 50 dose-escalation patients, approximately 20 had hepatocellular carcinoma, 15 melanoma, 9 renal cell carcinoma and 9 head and neck cancer. The dose-escalation cohort was almost 85% male with a mean age of approximately 60 years, ranging from roughly 20 to 85. Patients were allowed to have had prior anti-PD-1, anti-PD-L1 or anti-CTLA-4 therapy, and approximately 43% of the dose-escalation patients had previously received checkpoint inhibitors. Partial responses were achieved by three dose-escalation patients, of whom one had hepatocellular carcinoma and two had cutaneous melanoma. Peripheral TCRbeta sequencing was intended to test whether TCR sequence diversity was altered and clonal T-cell expansion was caused by ivuxolimab. The paper reports the monotherapy dose-escalation portion (N of about 50 patients) of the phase I ivuxolimab trial. General conclusions and limits of the study: Low levels of normalized T-cell clonal expansion were also shown by some nonresponding patients. After ivuxolimab, more expanded clones were found on average in CD8+ T cells than in CD4+ T cells. Partial responders in the 0.1-3.0 mg/kg groups had among the lowest normalized peripheral clonal expansion, especially among CD8+ T cells. At doses of 0.1 to 3.0 mg/kg, clonal expansion of both CD4+ and CD8+ T cells in blood was seen between baseline and week 6. The antigen specificity of the clonally expanded peripheral T cells was not determined.

The trial excluded patients who had a history of autoimmune disease or were on systemic immunosuppression. In every dose cohort, peripheral blood was drawn for TCR sequencing at baseline, cycle 4 day 1, and cycle 7 day 1. Samples came from an open-label, multicenter, first-in-human phase I dose-escalation trial of ivuxolimab. Adults with locally advanced or metastatic melanoma, renal cell, hepatocellular, or head and neck squamous cell carcinoma were enrolled in the trial. Before TCR sequencing, CD4+ T cells and CD8+ T cells from peripheral blood were sorted into separate populations. The CDR3 sequence holds 14 residues, the cysteine and phenylalanine included. Only CDR3 DNA is held: 42 bases, read in frame from base 1. In the germline V gene (reference sequence), CDR1 corresponds to SGHKS and CDR2 to YYEKEE. From V the trimming removes 1 base and from J it removes 2 bases, while the gene matches leave 2 bases of the junction unaccounted for.

This TCR came from an adult with an advanced solid tumor such as melanoma, head and neck, liver or kidney cancer. The receptor chain draws on TRBV5-5 and TRBJ1-2; a stretch of 7 junction bases matches TRBD1. Sequencing was performed on CD4+ or CD8+ T cells sorted from blood, taken in a trial of the OX40 agonist ivuxolimab. CDR3 region: CASSLTQGNYGYTF. At the DNA level, the sequence is TGTGCCAGCAGCTTGACACAGGGGAACTATGGCTACACCTTC. Supplemented by the reference TRBV5-5 and TRBJ1-2 proteins around the CDR3, the complete variable domain is DAGVTQSPTHLIKTRGQQVTLRCSPISGHKSVSWYQQVLGQGPQFIFQYYEKEERGRGNFPDRFSARQFPNYSSELNVNALLLGDSALYLCASSLTQGNYGYTFGSGTRLTVV.